The source of this TCR beta chain is a study of blood T cell repertoires in COVID-19. The sample holds a few counts of this clone. Only in-frame clones appear in the TCRdb table, and some are missing; sequencing was by immunoSEQ multiplex PCR. The data hold fewer than 350,000 clones, with 85% to 90% observed a single time. The CDR3 covers 14 residues. The ends were cut back, 1 base at V and 1 base at J, with 7 bases in the middle. The germline V gene encodes CDR1 MDHEN and CDR2 SYDVKM. Specimen: PBMCs or T cells enriched from blood (not recorded which). The source of this sequence is a woman in her late teens or twenties with acute COVID-19. V and J are TRBV28 and TRBJ1-1; D may be TRBD1 (5 bases). CDR3 protein: CASSLSGGNTEAFF. The CDR3 nucleotides are TGTGCCAGCAGTTTATCCGGGGGGAACACTGAAGCTTTCTTT. The entire variable domain, with the rest obtained from reference TRBV28 and TRBJ1-1, is as follows: DVKVTQSSRYLVKRTGEKVFLECVQDMDHENMFWYRQDPGLGLRLIYFSYDVKMKEKGDIPEGYSVSREKKERFSLILESASTNQTSMYLCASSLSGGNTEAFFGQGTRLTVV.